Included here is one T cell receptor (beta chain) sequence, with context. These data belong to a study of the immune and genomic landscape of osteosarcoma. Using immunoSEQ multiplex PCR, the repertoire was profiled, and TCRdb retains in-frame clones only, with some absent. The sample holds approximately 6,200 clones, about two thirds seen once. The post-treatment osteosarcoma tumors were primary, local recurrence or metastasis specimens from poor-prognosis patients. V lost 0 bases and J 0 bases, leaving 8 bases between the germline ends. Per the germline V gene, CDR1 is LGHNA and CDR2 is YNFKEQ. CDR3 length: 15 residues.

This TCR was recovered from a human donor with osteosarcoma. Sequencing used osteosarcoma tumor tissue from the lung. V gene TRBV4-2 combines with J gene TRBJ2-5; D might be TRBD2 (5 bases). In DNA form, the CDR3 reads TGTGCCAGCAGCCAAGATCTGAGGGACCAAGAGACCCAGTACTTC. Translation: CASSQDLRDQETQYF.